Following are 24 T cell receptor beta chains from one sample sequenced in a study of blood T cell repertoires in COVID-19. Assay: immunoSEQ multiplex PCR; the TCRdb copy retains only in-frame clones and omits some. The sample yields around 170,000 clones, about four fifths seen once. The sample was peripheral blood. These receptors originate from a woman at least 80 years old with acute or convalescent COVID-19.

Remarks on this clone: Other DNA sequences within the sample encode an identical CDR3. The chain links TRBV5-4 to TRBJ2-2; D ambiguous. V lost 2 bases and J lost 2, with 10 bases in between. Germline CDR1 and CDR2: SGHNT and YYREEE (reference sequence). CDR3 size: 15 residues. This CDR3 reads CASSLFRGNTGELFF. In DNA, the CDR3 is TGTGCCAGCAGCTTATTTAGAGGAAACACCGGGGAGCTGTTTTTT.

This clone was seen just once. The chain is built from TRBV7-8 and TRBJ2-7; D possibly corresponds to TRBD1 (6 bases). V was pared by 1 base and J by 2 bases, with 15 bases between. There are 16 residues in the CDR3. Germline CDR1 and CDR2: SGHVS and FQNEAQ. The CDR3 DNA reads TGTGCCAGCAGCTTAGGCGACAGGAAAGAGACCTACGAGCAGTACTTC. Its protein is CASSLGDRKETYEQYF.

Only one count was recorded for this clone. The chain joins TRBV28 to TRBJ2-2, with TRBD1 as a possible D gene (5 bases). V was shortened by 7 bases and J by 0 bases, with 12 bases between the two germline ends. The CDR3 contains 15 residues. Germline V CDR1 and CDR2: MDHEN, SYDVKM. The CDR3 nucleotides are TGTGCCAGCACGACAAGGGGTCCGAACACCGGGGAGCTGTTTTTT. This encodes CASTTRGPNTGELFF.

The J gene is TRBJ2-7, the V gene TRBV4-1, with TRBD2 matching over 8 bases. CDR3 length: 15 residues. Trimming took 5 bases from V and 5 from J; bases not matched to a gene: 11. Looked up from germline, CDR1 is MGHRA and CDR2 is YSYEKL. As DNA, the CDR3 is TGCGCCAGCAGCTACCCGGGACTAGGTGCTAACGAGCAGTACTTC. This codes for CASSYPGLGANEQYF.

The CDR3 loop is CASSYTDTSNSPLHF. In DNA form, the CDR3 reads TGTGCCAGCAGTTATACGGACACCTCTAATTCACCCCTCCACTTT. The chain couples TRBV2 to TRBJ1-6; D may be TRBD1 (5 bases). The germline V gene has CDR1 SNHLY and CDR2 FYNNEI. This CDR3 has 15 amino acids. V lost 5 bases and J lost 6, with 14 bases in between.

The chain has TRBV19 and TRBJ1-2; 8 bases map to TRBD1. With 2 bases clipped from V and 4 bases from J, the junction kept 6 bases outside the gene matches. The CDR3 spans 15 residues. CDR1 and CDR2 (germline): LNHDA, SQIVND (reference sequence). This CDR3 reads CASSIYNRGAYGYTF. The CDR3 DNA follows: TGTGCCAGTAGTATATATAACAGGGGGGCCTATGGCTACACCTTC. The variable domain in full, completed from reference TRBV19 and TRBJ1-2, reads DGGITQSPKYLFRKEGQNVTLSCEQNLNHDAMYWYRQDPGQGLRLIYYSQIVNDFQKGDIAEGYSVSREKKESFPLTVTSAQKNPTAFYLCASSIYNRGAYGYTFGSGTRLTVV.

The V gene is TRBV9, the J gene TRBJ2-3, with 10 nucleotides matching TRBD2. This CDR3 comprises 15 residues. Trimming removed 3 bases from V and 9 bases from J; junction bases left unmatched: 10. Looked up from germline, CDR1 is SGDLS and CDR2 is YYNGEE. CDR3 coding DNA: TGTGCCAGCAGCGGGACTAGCGGTCAATGGGACACGCAGTATTTT. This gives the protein CASSGTSGQWDTQYF.

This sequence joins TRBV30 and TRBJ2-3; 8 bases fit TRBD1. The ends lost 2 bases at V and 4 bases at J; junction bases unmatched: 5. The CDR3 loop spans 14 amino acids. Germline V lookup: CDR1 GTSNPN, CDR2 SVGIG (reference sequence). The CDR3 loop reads CAWSHGTGPDTQYF. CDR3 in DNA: TGTGCCTGGAGTCACGGGACAGGCCCAGATACGCAGTATTTT.

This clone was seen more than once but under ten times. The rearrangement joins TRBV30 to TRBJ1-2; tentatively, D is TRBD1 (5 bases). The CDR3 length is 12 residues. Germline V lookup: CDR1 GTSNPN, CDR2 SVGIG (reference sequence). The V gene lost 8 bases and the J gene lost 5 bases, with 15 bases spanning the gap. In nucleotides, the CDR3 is TGTGCCGGCGGGGCAGGGAGGTATGGCTACACCTTC. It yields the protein CAGGAGRYGYTF.

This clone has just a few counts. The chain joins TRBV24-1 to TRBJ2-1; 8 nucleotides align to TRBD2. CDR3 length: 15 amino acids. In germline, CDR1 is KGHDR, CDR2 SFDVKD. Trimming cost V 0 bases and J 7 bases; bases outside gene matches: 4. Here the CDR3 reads CATSDLQGLGNEQFF. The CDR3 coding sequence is TGTGCCACCAGTGATTTGCAGGGACTAGGTAATGAGCAGTTCTTC.

The CDR3: CASSLGATRSGELFF. The CDR3 DNA follows: TGTGCCAGCAGCTTAGGAGCGACCCGGTCCGGGGAGCTGTTTTTT. The rearrangement uses TRBV11-2 and TRBJ2-2; no clear D gene. The CDR3 runs 15 residues. The germline V gene encodes CDR1 SGHAT and CDR2 FQNNGV. V was clipped by 1 base and J by 6 bases, with 12 bases between them.

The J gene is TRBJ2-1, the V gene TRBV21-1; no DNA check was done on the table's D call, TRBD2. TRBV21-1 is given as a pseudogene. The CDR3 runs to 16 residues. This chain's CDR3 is CASSRIERGGRNEQFF. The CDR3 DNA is TGTGCCAGCAGCAGGATTGAGCGGGGGGGCCGGAATGAGCAGTTCTTC.

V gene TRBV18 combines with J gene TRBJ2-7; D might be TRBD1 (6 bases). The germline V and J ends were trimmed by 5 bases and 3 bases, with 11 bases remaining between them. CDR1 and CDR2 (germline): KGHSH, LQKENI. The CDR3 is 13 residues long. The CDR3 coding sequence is TGTGCCAGCTCAACGGGACATTTCTACGAGCAGTACTTC. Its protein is CASSTGHFYEQYF.

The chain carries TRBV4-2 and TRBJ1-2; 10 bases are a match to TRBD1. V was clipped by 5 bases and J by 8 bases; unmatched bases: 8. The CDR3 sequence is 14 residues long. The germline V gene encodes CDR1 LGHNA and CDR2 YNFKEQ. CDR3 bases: TGTGCCAGCAGCGAAACCGGGACAGGGGACGGCTACACCTTC. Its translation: CASSETGTGDGYTF.

CDR3 amino acids: CASSPRTRTGDIQYF. CDR3 coding DNA: TGTGCCAGTAGCCCGAGGACCCGAACGGGGGACATTCAGTACTTC. The gene calls are TRBV19 and TRBJ2-4; D may be TRBD2 (6 bases). This CDR3 spans 15 amino acids. V lost 6 bases to trimming and J lost 8 bases, with 20 bases between them. Germline CDR1 reads LNHDA; CDR2 reads SQIVND (reference sequence). The whole variable domain, remainder taken from reference TRBV19 and TRBJ2-4, is DGGITQSPKYLFRKEGQNVTLSCEQNLNHDAMYWYRQDPGQGLRLIYYSQIVNDFQKGDIAEGYSVSREKKESFPLTVTSAQKNPTAFYLCASSPRTRTGDIQYFGAGTRLSVL.

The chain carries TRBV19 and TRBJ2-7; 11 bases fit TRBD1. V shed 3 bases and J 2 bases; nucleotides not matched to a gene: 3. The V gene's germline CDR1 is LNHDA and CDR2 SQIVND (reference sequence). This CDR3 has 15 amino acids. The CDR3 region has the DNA TGTGCCAGTAGTATCTTGGGACAGGGGGCCTACGAGCAGTACTTC. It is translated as CASSILGQGAYEQYF.

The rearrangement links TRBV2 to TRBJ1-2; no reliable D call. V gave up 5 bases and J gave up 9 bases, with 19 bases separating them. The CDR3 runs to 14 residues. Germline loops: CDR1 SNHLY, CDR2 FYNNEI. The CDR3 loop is CASSFSTGIYSYTF. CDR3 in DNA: TGTGCCAGCAGTTTCTCGACGGGTATTTATAGCTACACCTTC.

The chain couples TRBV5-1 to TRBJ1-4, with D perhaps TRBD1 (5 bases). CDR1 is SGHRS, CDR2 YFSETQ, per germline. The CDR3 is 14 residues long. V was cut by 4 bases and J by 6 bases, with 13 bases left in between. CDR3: CASSVVPGDEKLFF. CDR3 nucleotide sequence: TGCGCCAGCAGCGTCGTTCCGGGGGATGAAAAACTGTTTTTT.

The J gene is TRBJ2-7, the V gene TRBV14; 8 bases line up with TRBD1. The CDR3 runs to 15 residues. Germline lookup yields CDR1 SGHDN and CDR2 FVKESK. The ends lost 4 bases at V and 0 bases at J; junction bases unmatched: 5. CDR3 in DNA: TGTGCCAGCAGCCGCCGGGACAGGAGCTCCTACGAGCAGTACTTC. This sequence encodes CASSRRDRSSYEQYF.

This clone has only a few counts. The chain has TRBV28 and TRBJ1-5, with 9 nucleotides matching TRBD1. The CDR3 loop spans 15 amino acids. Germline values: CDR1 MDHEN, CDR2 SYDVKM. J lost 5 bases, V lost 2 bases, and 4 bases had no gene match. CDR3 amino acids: CASSLLGTGYQPQHF. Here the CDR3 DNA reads TGTGCCAGCAGTTTACTAGGGACAGGGTATCAGCCCCAGCATTTT.

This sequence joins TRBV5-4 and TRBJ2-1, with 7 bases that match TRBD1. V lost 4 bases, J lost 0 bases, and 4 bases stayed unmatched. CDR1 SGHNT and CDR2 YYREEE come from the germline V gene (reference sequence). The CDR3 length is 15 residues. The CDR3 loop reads CASSRGQDSYNEQFF. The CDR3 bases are TGTGCCAGCAGCCGAGGACAGGACTCCTACAATGAGCAGTTCTTC.

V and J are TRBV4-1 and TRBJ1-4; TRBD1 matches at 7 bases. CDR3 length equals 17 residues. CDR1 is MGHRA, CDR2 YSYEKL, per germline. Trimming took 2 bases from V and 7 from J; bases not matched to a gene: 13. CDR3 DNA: TGCGCCAGCAGCCAACCCCTGACAGGGCTTCGGGGTGAAAAACTGTTTTTT. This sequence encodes CASSQPLTGLRGEKLFF.

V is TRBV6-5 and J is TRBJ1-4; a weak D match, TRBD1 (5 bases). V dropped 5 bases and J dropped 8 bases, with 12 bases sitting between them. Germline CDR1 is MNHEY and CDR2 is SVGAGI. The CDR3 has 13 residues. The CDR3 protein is CASSPRQQEKLFF. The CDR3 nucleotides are TGTGCCAGCAGTCCAAGACAGCAGGAAAAACTGTTTTTT.

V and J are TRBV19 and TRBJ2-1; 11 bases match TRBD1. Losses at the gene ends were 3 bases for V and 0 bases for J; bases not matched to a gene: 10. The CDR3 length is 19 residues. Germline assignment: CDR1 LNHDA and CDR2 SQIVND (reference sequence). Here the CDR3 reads CASSIPARDRGGSYNEQFF. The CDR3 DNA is TGTGCCAGTAGTATCCCCGCGCGGGACAGGGGGGGCTCCTACAATGAGCAGTTCTTC.